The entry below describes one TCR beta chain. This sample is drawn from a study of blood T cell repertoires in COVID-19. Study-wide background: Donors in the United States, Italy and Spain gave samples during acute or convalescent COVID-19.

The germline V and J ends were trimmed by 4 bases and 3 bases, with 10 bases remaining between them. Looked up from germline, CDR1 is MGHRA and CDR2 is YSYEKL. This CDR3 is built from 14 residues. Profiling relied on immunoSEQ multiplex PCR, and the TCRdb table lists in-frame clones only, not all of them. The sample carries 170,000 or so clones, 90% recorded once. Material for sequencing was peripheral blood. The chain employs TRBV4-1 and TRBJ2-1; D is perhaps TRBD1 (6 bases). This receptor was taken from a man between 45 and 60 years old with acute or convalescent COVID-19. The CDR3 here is CASSPGQSYNEQFF. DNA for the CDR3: TGCGCCAGCAGCCCGGGACAAAGCTACAATGAGCAGTTCTTC.